Sequencing of this T cell receptor beta chain was carried out in a study of blood T cell repertoires in COVID-19. Produced via immunoSEQ multiplex PCR; TCRdb's table is partial and in-frame only. The sample lists around 170,000 clones, 70% to 85% occurring once. Per the germline V gene, CDR1 is MDHEN and CDR2 is SYDVKM. This CDR3 has 14 residues. Unmatched junction bases numbered 4, after V lost 5 bases and J lost 5 bases. Sequencing was performed on PBMCs or T cells enriched from blood (not recorded which). The TCR originated in a man in his forties or fifties who had recovered from COVID-19. The rearrangement uses TRBV28 and TRBJ1-3; 9 bases agree with TRBD1. CDR3 sequence (DNA): TGTGCCAGCAGTGAACAGGGGGCGCGAAACACCATATATTTT. It yields the protein CASSEQGARNTIYF.